These T cell receptor beta chains were read from a single sample in a study of CD4 T cell repertoires in COVID-19. Assay: immunoSEQ multiplex PCR; the TCRdb copy retains only in-frame clones and omits some. The sample gives about 75,000 clones, about four fifths of which show up once; roughly 0.6% is in the top ten. Sequencing used CD4+ T cells from peripheral blood, obtained after recovery from COVID-19. The receptors were gathered from a human donor who had COVID-19. Each CDR3 is given with its conserved first and last residue. Each record gives: J gene, clone size, V gene, D gene, CDR3 DNA, CDR3 protein. The D gene is left open where the match is weak. Part of the rows lack a size; the others show once, few, many or a class for expanded clones.

J: TRBJ2-7; size: NA; V: TRBV7-3; D: NA; DNA: TGTGCCAGCAGCCTCCAAGGGACCCCAGACGGAATATACGAGCAGTACTTC; CDR3: CASSLQGTPDGIYEQYF
J: TRBJ1-3; size: once; V: TRBV19; D: NA; DNA: TGTGCCAGTAGTCGCCTAAACTCTGGAAACACCATATATTTT; CDR3: CASSRLNSGNTIYF
J: TRBJ2-7; size: NA; V: TRBV5-4; D: NA; DNA: TGTGCCAGCAGCTTGGATTCAGCAGGGGATATCTACGAGCAGTACTTC; CDR3: CASSLDSAGDIYEQYF
J: TRBJ2-7; size: NA; V: TRBV12-3/TRBV12-4; D: NA; DNA: TGTGCCAGCAAAGAGGGGCCCAATTACGAGCAGTACTTC; CDR3: CASKEGPNYEQYF
J: TRBJ2-1; size: NA; V: TRBV7-2; D: TRBD1; DNA: TGTGCCAGCAGCTTGAAGGGGGGACAGGTTCTCAATGAGCAGTTCTTC; CDR3: CASSLKGGQVLNEQFF
J: TRBJ2-1; size: NA; V: TRBV15; D: TRBD2; DNA: TGTGCCACCAGCAGAGATTTGGGGCGACTAGCGGGCTACAATGAGCAGTTCTTC; CDR3: CATSRDLGRLAGYNEQFF
J: TRBJ1-6; size: medium-sized; V: TRBV5-1; D: TRBD1; DNA: TGCGCCAGCAGCTTGGAAGGAGGGGGCGGGGCGGGTAATTCACCCCTCCACTTT; CDR3: CASSLEGGGGAGNSPLHF
J: TRBJ1-1; size: once; V: TRBV7-2; D: NA; DNA: TGTGCCAGCAGCTTATTCTCGGGGGCGGGCACTGAAGCTTTCTTT; CDR3: CASSLFSGAGTEAFF
J: TRBJ2-3; size: NA; V: TRBV10-1; D: TRBD2; DNA: TGCGCCAGCGGATCGGGTAGCGGGGCAGATACGCAGTATTTT; CDR3: CASGSGSGADTQYF
J: TRBJ2-5; size: once; V: TRBV16; D: TRBD1; DNA: TGTGCCAGCAGCCAACGGGCCAGGGGGCAAGAGACCCAGTACTTC; CDR3: CASSQRARGQETQYF
J: TRBJ2-2; size: NA; V: TRBV5-6; D: NA; DNA: TGTGCCAGCAGCTTCTCATCGGCGGGAAGCACCGGGGAGCTGTTTTTT; CDR3: CASSFSSAGSTGELFF
J: TRBJ1-2; size: few; V: TRBV6-5; D: TRBD1; DNA: TGTGCCAGCAGTCCCGGACAGGGGTATGGAGGCTACACCTTC; CDR3: CASSPGQGYGGYTF
J: TRBJ2-7; size: NA; V: TRBV6-1; D: TRBD2; DNA: TGTGCCAGCAGTAAAGCGGGGGGTTCCTACGAGCAGTACTTC; CDR3: CASSKAGGSYEQYF
J: TRBJ2-7; size: once; V: TRBV28; D: NA; DNA: TGTGCCAGCAGTTTAACCGCTTCCGGCGAGCAGTACTTC; CDR3: CASSLTASGEQYF
J: TRBJ1-3; size: NA; V: TRBV5-1; D: NA; DNA: TGCGCCAGCAGCTTGGAGGGGGGGGCGAGCTCTGGAAACACCATATATTTT; CDR3: CASSLEGGASSGNTIYF
J: TRBJ2-5; size: NA; V: TRBV19; D: TRBD1; DNA: TGTGCCAGTAGTAAGGCGACAGGGCCCCAAGAGACCCAGTACTTC; CDR3: CASSKATGPQETQYF
J: TRBJ2-1; size: NA; V: TRBV6-5; D: TRBD2; DNA: TGTGCCAGCAATGCGGGAGATCGTTATGAGCAGTTCTTC; CDR3: CASNAGDRYEQFF
J: TRBJ2-2; size: NA; V: TRBV10-3; D: NA; DNA: TGTGCCATCAGGGACCGAGAGTTGGGCGGGGAGCTGTTTTTT; CDR3: CAIRDRELGGELFF